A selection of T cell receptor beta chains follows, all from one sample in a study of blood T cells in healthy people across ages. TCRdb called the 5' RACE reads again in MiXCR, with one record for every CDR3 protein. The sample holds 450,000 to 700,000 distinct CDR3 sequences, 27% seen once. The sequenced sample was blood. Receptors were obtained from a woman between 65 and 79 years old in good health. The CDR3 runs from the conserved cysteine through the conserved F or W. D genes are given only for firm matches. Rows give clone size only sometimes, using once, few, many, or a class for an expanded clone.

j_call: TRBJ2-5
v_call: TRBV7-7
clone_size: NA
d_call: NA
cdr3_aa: CASSLDIGGEETQYF
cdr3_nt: TGTGCTAGCAGCTTAGATATAGGGGGAGAAGAGACCCAGTACTTC

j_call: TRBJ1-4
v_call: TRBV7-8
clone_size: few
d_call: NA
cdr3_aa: CASSRNRPSQGEKLFF
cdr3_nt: TGTGCCAGCAGCCGGAATCGACCCTCCCAGGGTGAAAAACTGTTTTTT

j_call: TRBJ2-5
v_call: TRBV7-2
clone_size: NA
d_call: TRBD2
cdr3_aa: CASSLESSGGPSQEAQYF
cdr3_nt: TGTGCCAGCAGCTTAGAGTCTAGCGGGGGGCCGAGTCAAGAGGCCCAGTACTTC

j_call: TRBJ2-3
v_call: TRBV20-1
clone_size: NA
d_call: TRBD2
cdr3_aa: CSAPTSGGAGLNTQYF
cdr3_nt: TGCAGTGCACCTACTAGCGGGGGGGCGGGATTGAATACGCAGTATTTT

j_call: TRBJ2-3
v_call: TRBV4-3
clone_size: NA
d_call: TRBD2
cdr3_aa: CASSQVLAGGDTQYF
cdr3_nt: TGCGCCAGTAGCCAAGTACTAGCGGGAGGGGATACGCAGTATTTT

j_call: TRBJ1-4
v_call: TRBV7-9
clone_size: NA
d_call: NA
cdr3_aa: CASSLGARPEKLFF
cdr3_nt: TGTGCCAGCAGCTTGGGCGCTCGCCCTGAAAAACTGTTTTTT

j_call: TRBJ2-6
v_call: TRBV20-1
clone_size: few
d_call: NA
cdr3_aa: CGADGAGGANVLTF
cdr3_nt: TGCGGCGCCGACGGGGCAGGTGGGGCCAACGTCCTGACTTTC

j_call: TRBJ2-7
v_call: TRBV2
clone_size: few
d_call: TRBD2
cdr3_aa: CASSEGAVAGGYEQYF
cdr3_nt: TGTGCCAGCAGTGAAGGAGCGGTAGCGGGGGGTTACGAGCAGTACTTC

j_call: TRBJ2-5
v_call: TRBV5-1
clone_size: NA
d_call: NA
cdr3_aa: CASSPTVGRQETQYF
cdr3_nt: TGCGCCAGCAGCCCCACCGTGGGGCGACAAGAGACCCAGTACTTC

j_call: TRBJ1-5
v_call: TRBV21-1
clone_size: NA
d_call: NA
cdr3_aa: CASSKYRGGPSNQPQHF
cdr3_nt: TGTGCCAGCAGCAAGTACAGGGGGGGCCCTAGCAATCAGCCCCAGCATTTT

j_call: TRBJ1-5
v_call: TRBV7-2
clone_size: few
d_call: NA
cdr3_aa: CASSLARGAFSNQPQHF
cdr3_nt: TGTGCCAGCAGCTTAGCGCGAGGGGCCTTCAGCAATCAGCCCCAGCATTTT

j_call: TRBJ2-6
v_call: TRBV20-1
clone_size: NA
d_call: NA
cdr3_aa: CSASRFFGANVLTF
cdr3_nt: TGCAGTGCTTCCAGGTTCTTTGGGGCCAACGTCCTGACTTTC

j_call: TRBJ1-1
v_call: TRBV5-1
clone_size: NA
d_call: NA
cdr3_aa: CASSPGVDWKNTEAFF
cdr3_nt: TGCGCCAGCAGCCCCGGTGTGGACTGGAAGAACACTGAAGCTTTCTTT

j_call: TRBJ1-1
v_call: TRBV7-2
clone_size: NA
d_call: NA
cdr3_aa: CASSLGSGGGTEAFF
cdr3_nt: TGTGCCAGCAGCTTAGGATCTGGGGGCGGCACTGAAGCTTTCTTT

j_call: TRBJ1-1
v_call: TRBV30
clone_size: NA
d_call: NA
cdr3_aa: CAWSMPNTEAFF
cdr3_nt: TGTGCCTGGAGTATGCCTAACACTGAAGCTTTCTTT

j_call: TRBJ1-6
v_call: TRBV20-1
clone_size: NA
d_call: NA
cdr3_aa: CSARAGTSGDSPLHF
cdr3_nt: TGCAGTGCTAGAGCTGGGACAAGTGGAGATTCACCCCTCCACTTT

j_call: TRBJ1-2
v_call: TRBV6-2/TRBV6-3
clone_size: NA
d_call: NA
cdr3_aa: CASSLRQGSNGYTF
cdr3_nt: TGTGCCAGCAGCCTACGGCAGGGCTCAAATGGCTACACCTTC

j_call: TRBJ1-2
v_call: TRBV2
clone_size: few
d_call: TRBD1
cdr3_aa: CASSATKDRGGTIYGYTF
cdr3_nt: TGTGCCAGCAGTGCTACAAAGGACAGGGGGGGGACTATCTATGGCTACACCTTC

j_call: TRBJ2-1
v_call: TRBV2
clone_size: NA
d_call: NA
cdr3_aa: CASSESGPYNEQFF
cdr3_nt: TGTGCTAGCAGTGAATCAGGACCCTACAATGAGCAGTTCTTC

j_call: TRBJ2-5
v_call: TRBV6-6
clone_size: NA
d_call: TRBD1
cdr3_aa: CASSTGTVQETQYF
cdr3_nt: TGTGCCAGCAGTACCGGGACAGTCCAAGAGACCCAGTACTTC

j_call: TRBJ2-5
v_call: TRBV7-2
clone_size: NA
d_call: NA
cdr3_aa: CASSSLRGEQYF
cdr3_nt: TGTGCCAGCAGCTCCCTTCGGGGTGAGCAGTACTTC

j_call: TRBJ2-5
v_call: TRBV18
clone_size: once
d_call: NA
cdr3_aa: CASSPQRVGDEAQYF
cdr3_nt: TGTGCCAGCTCACCACAACGGGTGGGCGATGAGGCCCAGTACTTC

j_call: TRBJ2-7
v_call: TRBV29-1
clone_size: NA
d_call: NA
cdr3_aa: CSVKFYEQYF
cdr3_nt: TGCAGCGTTAAATTCTACGAGCAGTACTTC

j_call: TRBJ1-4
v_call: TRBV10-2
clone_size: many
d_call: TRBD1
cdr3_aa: CASSDRGKTEKLFF
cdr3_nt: TGCGCCAGCAGTGACAGGGGGAAAACTGAAAAACTGTTTTTT

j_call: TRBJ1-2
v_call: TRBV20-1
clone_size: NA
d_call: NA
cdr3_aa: CSARTPRSYGYTF
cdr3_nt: TGCAGTGCTAGAACCCCTCGGTCCTATGGCTACACCTTC

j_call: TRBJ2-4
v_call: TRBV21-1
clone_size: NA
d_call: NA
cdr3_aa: CASSKGQGSSKNIQYF
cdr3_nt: TGTGCCAGCAGCAAAGGACAGGGGAGTTCCAAAAACATTCAGTACTTC

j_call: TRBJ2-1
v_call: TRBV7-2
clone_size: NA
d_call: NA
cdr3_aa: CASSPREFSYNEQFF
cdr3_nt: TGTGCCAGCAGCCCCAGGGAATTCTCCTACAATGAGCAGTTCTTC

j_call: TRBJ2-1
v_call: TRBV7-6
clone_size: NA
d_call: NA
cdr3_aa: CASSLDGGEQFF
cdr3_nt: TGTGCCAGCAGCTTAGATGGAGGCGAGCAGTTCTTC

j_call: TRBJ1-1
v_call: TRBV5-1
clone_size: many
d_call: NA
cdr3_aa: CASSGGLNTEAFF
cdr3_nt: TGTGCCAGCAGCGGTGGGTTGAACACTGAAGCTTTCTTT

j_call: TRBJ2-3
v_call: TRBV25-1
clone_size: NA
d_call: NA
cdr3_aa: CASSPGSPSTDTQYF
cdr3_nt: TGTGCCAGCAGTCCGGGCAGTCCCAGCACAGATACGCAGTATTTT

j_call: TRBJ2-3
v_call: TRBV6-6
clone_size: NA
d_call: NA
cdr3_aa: CASSYWGRDTDTQYF
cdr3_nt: TGTGCCAGCAGTTACTGGGGGCGGGACACAGATACGCAGTATTTT

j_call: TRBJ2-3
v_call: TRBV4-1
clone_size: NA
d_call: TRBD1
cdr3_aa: CASSQDWGTGGRSDTQYF
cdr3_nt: TGCGCCAGCAGTCAAGACTGGGGGACAGGGGGAAGATCAGATACGCAGTATTTT

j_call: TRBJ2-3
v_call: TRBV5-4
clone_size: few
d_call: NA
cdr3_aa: CASSPRTEDTQYF
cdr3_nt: TGTGCCAGCAGCCCCCGGACTGAGGATACGCAGTATTTT

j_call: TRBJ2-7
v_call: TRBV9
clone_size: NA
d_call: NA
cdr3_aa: CASSVRGEGLYEQYF
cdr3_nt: TGTGCCAGCAGCGTAAGGGGGGAAGGGCTCTACGAGCAGTACTTC

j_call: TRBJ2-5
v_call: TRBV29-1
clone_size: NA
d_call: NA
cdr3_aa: CSVDRWETQYF
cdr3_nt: TGCAGCGTAGACAGGTGGGAGACCCAGTACTTC

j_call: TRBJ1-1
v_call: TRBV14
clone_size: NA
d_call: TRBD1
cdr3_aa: CASSQAGQGKTEAFF
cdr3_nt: TGTGCCAGCAGCCAGGCGGGACAGGGGAAAACTGAAGCTTTCTTT

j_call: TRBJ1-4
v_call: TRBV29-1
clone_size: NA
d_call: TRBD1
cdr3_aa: CSGKGQGTNEKLFF
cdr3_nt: TGCAGCGGGAAGGGACAGGGGACTAATGAAAAACTGTTTTTT

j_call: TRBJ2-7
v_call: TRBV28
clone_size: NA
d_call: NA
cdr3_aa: CAGGSQTGISYEQYF
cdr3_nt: TGTGCCGGCGGCAGCCAAACAGGGATCTCCTACGAGCAGTACTTC

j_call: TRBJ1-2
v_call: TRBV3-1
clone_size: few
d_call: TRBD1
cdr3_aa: CASSPQGARSYGYTF
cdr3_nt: TGTGCCAGCAGCCCCCAGGGGGCGCGGAGCTATGGCTACACCTTC

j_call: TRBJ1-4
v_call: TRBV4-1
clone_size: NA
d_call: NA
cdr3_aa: CASSQEGRGGYNEKLFF
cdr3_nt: TGCGCCAGCAGCCAAGAAGGCAGGGGAGGCTATAATGAAAAACTGTTTTTT